This T cell receptor (beta chain) emerged from a study of T cell responses to AZD1222 COVID-19 vaccine. Whole-study findings and limits: Spike-specific TCR breadth and depth were elevated following two AZD1222 doses. Just 5 to 7 AZD1222 recipients tested seropositive at baseline. White British ancestry dominated among donors, who included more females, and clonal diversity was possibly underestimated.

The method was immunoSEQ multiplex PCR; TCRdb's version includes in-frame clones alone and lacks a portion of them. The table has roughly 100,000 clones, around 89% seen once. Note on this clone: Its cognate antigen is unknown.

The CDR3 has 13 amino acids. Deletions cut 5 bases from V and 7 bases from J, with 11 bases between. Looked up from germline, CDR1 is LNHNV and CDR2 is YYDKDF (reference sequence). This clonotype originated in an adult in good health. Sequenced material: peripheral blood, taken on day 0 of AZD1222 vaccination. This sequence joins TRBV15 and TRBJ1-4; D is unclear. DNA for the CDR3: TGTGCCACCAGCCCCTCCCGAATTGAAAAACTGTTTTTT. Its translation is CATSPSRIEKLFF. Using reference TRBV15 and TRBJ1-4 for the parts outside the CDR3, the full variable domain is DAMVIQNPRYQVTQFGKPVTLSCSQTLNHNVMYWYQQKSSQAPKLLFHYYDKDFNNEADTPDNFQSRRPNTSFCFLDIRSPGLGDTAMYLCATSPSRIEKLFFGSGTQLSVL.